These T cell receptor beta chains were read from a single sample in a study of monozygotic twins with inflammatory bowel disease. TCRdb re-called the 5' RACE reads and catalogs CDR3 proteins one per entry, DNA excluded. Here the sample table reports about 150,000 distinct CDR3 sequences. Material: blood. These receptors were collected from a human donor with ulcerative colitis or Crohn's disease, or a healthy co-twin of an affected twin (not recorded which). CDR3s include the opening cysteine and the closing phenylalanine or tryptophan.

CDR3 protein	V gene	J gene
CSASLNRRDQNYGYTF	TRBV20-1	TRBJ1-2
CASSYTVAGDIEQFF	TRBV6-5	TRBJ2-1
CSAQPPPRMNTEAFF	TRBV20-1	TRBJ1-1
CSASSYLGQETQYF	TRBV20-1	TRBJ2-5
CSVPHRVGPFGGEQFF	TRBV29-1	TRBJ2-1
CSARPRGVGFEQYF	TRBV20-1	TRBJ2-7
CASSSIIRPGPGIMNTEAFF	TRBV5-1	TRBJ1-1
CASSLDSDTEAFF	TRBV12-3/TRBV12-4	TRBJ1-1
CSATDRDHEQYF	TRBV20-1	TRBJ2-7
CASSLGAEQETQYF	TRBV7-2	TRBJ2-5
CASNRGAGQTVSNYGYTF	TRBV11-2	TRBJ1-2
CSVIRGTDTQYF	TRBV29-1	TRBJ2-3
CASSPKQGGNEQFF	TRBV18	TRBJ2-1
CASSFPEYQPQHF	TRBV28	TRBJ1-5
CATSREFGRNGYTF	TRBV15	TRBJ1-2
CSARDPSGRAYNEQFF	TRBV20-1	TRBJ2-1
CASSLPTLAGGPGDTQYF	TRBV7-6	TRBJ2-3
CASRGLGETQYF	TRBV3-1	TRBJ2-5
CATSERGHLYEQYF	TRBV24-1	TRBJ2-7
CASSLAGGSFLIF	TRBV5-1	TRBJ1-2
CTSSELYEQFF	TRBV25-1	TRBJ2-1
CASSSDRGNTEAFF	TRBV5-6	TRBJ1-1